This T cell receptor beta chain comes out of a study of breast tumors, draining lymph nodes, adjacent tissues. The study, taken as a whole, reports: Tumor repertoires ranked between lymph nodes and nontumor tissue in diversity, with V and J gene preferences.

TCRdb re-analysed the multiplex PCR reads in MiXCR, keeping a single row per CDR3 protein. Of around 140,000 distinct CDR3 sequences in the sample, more than 20% were seen once. With regard to this clonotype: What it recognizes is unknown. This could be a read error, since a much larger clone is one nucleotide away.

The lymph nodes were axillary draining lymph nodes from breast cancer patients. Germline V gene data show CDR1 as SGDLS and CDR2 as YYNGEE. This CDR3 contains 15 residues. This chain links TRBV9 with TRBJ2-7; 10 bases map to TRBD2. Material for sequencing was axillary lymph node tissue. The TCR sequence derives from a female donor with breast cancer. Some clones in this sample may be carry-over from other donors' samples. CDR3: CVSSFGLAVTYEQYF. The CDR3 region has the DNA TGTGTCAGCAGCTTTGGACTAGCGGTTACCTACGAGCAGTACTTC.